This T cell receptor (beta chain) was retrieved from a study of T cells expressing NK-cell markers. Study information: Obtained from sorted CD3+CD56+NKG2C+, CD3+CD56+NKG2C- and CD3+CD56-NKG2C+ T cells were the TCR beta repertoires. Serological testing identified seven of the eight sequenced donors as HCMV-seropositive and one as seronegative.

TCRdb re-called the 5' RACE reads; every CDR3 protein appears as one record, without DNA. This table lists approximately 170,000 distinct CDR3 sequences. This clonotype originated in a man aged 18 to 69 in good health. The sequenced material came from blood T cells: a sorted CD56 or NKG2C T cell subset, CD4+ or CD8+ T cells, or bulk PBMC T cells (not recorded which).

The CDR3: CASSPLAGGRQQETQYF. The V gene is TRBV6-5, the J gene TRBJ2-5; checking the TCRdb D call of TRBD2 is not possible without DNA. The CDR3 spans 17 residues. Germline V gene lookup returns CDR1 MNHEY and CDR2 SVGAGI.